The sequence of this T cell receptor (beta chain) was determined in a study of control samples from healthy donors and cancer patients. The CDR3 covers 14 residues. Trimming cost V 3 bases and J 4 bases, with 12 bases left between them. From germline, CDR1 is MDHEN and CDR2 SYDVKM. Sequencing was performed with immunoSEQ multiplex PCR; in TCRdb, only in-frame clones are kept and a portion is missing. The data show approximately 130,000 clones, with roughly 86% seen just once and around 3% held by the top ten. This sequence joins TRBV28 and TRBJ1-2, with a tentative D call TRBD1 (5 bases). This receptor was identified in a man aged 60 to 69 in good health. Sequencing was performed on blood. The CDR3 loop is CASSFSRAPYGYTF. The CDR3 DNA follows: TGTGCCAGCAGTTTCTCCAGGGCCCCCTATGGCTACACCTTC.